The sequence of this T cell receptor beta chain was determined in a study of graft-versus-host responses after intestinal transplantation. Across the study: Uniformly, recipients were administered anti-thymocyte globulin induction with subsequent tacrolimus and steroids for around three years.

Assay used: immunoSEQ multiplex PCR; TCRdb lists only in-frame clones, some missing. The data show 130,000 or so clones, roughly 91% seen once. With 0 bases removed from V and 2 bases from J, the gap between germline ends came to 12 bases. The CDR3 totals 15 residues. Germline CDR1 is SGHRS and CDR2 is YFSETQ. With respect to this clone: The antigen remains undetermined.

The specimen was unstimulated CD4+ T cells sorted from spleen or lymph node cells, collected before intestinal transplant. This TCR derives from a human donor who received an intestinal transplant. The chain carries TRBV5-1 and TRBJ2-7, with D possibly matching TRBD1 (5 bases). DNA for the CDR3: TGCGCCAGCAGCTTGGGGACATGGGTTCCCTACGAGCAGTACTTC. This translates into CASSLGTWVPYEQYF. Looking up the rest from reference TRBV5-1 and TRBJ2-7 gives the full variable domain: KAGVTQTPRYLIKTRGQQVTLSCSPISGHRSVSWYQQTPGQGLQFLFEYFSETQRNKGNFPGRFSGRQFSNSRSEMNVSTLELGDSALYLCASSLGTWVPYEQYFGPGTRLTVT.